The 24 T cell receptor beta chains reported below all come from one sample, sequenced in a study of shared T cell receptors in the human thymus. Profiled with immunoSEQ multiplex PCR; TCRdb holds only in-frame clones, not every one. The sample lists hundreds of thousands of clones, 85% to 90% occurring once. Separately, the same data were catalogued under a study of human thymus T cells.

Sequencing was carried out using thymocytes. The origin of the receptors is a boy younger than two with a congenital heart defect.

This rearrangement joins TRBV2 to TRBJ2-5; D gene unclear. Per the germline V gene, CDR1 is SNHLY and CDR2 is FYNNEI. The CDR3 consists of 15 residues. Trimming pared 4 bases from V and 10 bases from J, leaving 22 bases between. This chain's CDR3 is CASSGVDAPREVQYF. Written as DNA, the CDR3 is TGTGCCAGCAGTGGGGTTGACGCACCAAGAGAGGTCCAGTACTTC.

This clone is a singleton in its sample. One end of the junction does not line up with germline, which may come from a read error. The chain uses TRBV27 and TRBJ1-1; TRBD1 might be the D (6 bases). CDR3 length: 20 amino acids. The V gene's germline CDR1 is MNHEY and CDR2 SMNVEV (reference sequence). The CDR3 DNA is TGTGCCAGCAGTTACAGGGTCCCACAGGGAAATCCCCGCCAGAACGCTGAAGCTTTCTTT. Translation: CASSYRVPQGNPRQNAEAFF.

The chain recombines TRBV5-4 with TRBJ2-7; possibly TRBD1 for D (7 bases). Trimming stripped 0 bases from V and 2 bases from J, with 12 bases between. This CDR3 contains 15 residues. Germline lookup yields CDR1 SGHNT and CDR2 YYREEE (reference sequence). The CDR3 DNA follows: TGTGCCAGCAGCTTGGCAGGGGGAGGACCCTACGAGCAGTACTTC. It yields the protein CASSLAGGGPYEQYF.

This clone was observed a single time. The V gene is TRBV4-2, the J gene TRBJ2-7, with 8 bases aligning to TRBD2. Losses at the gene ends were 4 bases for V and 7 bases for J; bases not matched to a gene: 15. CDR1 is LGHNA, CDR2 YNFKEQ, per germline. The CDR3 runs 16 residues. CDR3 sequence (DNA): TGTGCCAGCAGCCCCCTCGGGGAGCGGGAGAAGTGGGAGCAGTACTTC. It is translated as CASSPLGEREKWEQYF.

DNA for the CDR3: TGTGCCTGGAGCCTAGACAGGGGTGGAAACACCATATATTTT. It specifies CAWSLDRGGNTIYF. V is TRBV30 and J is TRBJ1-3; 8 positions match TRBD1. Losses at the gene ends were 3 bases for V and 3 bases for J; bases not matched to a gene: 4. CDR1 and CDR2 from the germline V gene are GTSNPN and SVGIG (reference sequence). The CDR3 covers 14 residues.

The rearrangement links TRBV27 to TRBJ2-7; 7 nucleotides match TRBD1. Germline CDR1 and CDR2: MNHEY and SMNVEV (reference sequence). The CDR3 runs 15 residues. J gave up 1 base and V 7 bases, and 10 bases lay outside the gene matches. The CDR3 nucleotides read TGTGCCAGCACTCCTAGGGGGCCTCTGTCCTACGAGCAGTACTTC. It specifies CASTPRGPLSYEQYF.

A single count supports this clone. The genes are TRBV15 and TRBJ2-4; 10 bases agree with TRBD2. Germline assignment: CDR1 LNHNV and CDR2 YYDKDF (reference sequence). The CDR3 loop spans 17 amino acids. V lost 1 base, J lost 2 bases, and 5 bases stayed unmatched. The CDR3 sequence: CATSRAFSGRTKNIQYF. The DNA of the CDR3 is TGTGCCACCAGCAGAGCCTTTAGCGGGAGGACCAAAAACATTCAGTACTTC.

J is TRBJ2-7 and V is TRBV4-3; 10 bases are a match to TRBD2. Germline trimming cut 0 bases from V and 0 bases from J; bases unmatched to any gene: 5. Germline CDR1 LGHNA, CDR2 YSLEER. This CDR3 contains 17 residues. The CDR3 reads CASSQDLPSGSSYEQYF. DNA for the CDR3: TGCGCCAGCAGCCAAGATCTCCCTAGCGGGAGCTCCTACGAGCAGTACTTC.

This clone has a handful of counts. The rearrangement links TRBV10-3 to TRBJ2-3; 16 bases are a match to TRBD2. From germline, CDR1 is ENHRY and CDR2 SYGVKD. CDR3 length: 15 residues. Trimming took 10 bases from V and 6 from J; bases not matched to a gene: 7. Written as DNA, the CDR3 is TGTGCCACCACGCTGGGACTAGCGGGAGGGGATACGCAGTATTTT. It codes for CATTLGLAGGDTQYF.

The V and J genes are TRBV4-2 and TRBJ2-3; 7 nucleotides align to TRBD2. Trimming at V came to 3 bases and at J to 2 bases, leaving 8 bases not matched to a gene. The CDR3 loop spans 16 amino acids. Germline loops: CDR1 LGHNA, CDR2 YNFKEQ. CDR3 in DNA: TGTGCCAGCAGCCAGTCCGCTAGCGGCTCCACAGATACGCAGTATTTT. Translating it yields CASSQSASGSTDTQYF.

This chain links TRBV4-3 with TRBJ2-7, with 12 bases lining up with TRBD1. This CDR3 region has 18 residues. Germline values: CDR1 LGHNA, CDR2 YSLEER. The J segment lost 0 bases and the V segment lost 2 bases, leaving 8 bases of the junction unmatched. The CDR3 reads CASSQTGTGGLDSYEQYF. Written as DNA, the CDR3 is TGCGCCAGCAGCCAAACCGGGACAGGGGGCCTAGACTCCTACGAGCAGTACTTC.

The CDR3 is CAWRKGQGMPTEAFF. CDR3 nucleotide sequence: TGTGCCTGGAGAAAGGGACAGGGTATGCCCACTGAAGCTTTCTTT. The chain combines TRBV30 with TRBJ1-1, with 9 bases fitting TRBD1. The CDR3 is 15 residues long. V trimming: 3 bases; J trimming: 4 bases; junction bases outside the gene matches: 9. Per germline, CDR1 GTSNPN and CDR2 SVGIG (reference sequence).

The chain uses TRBV2 and TRBJ1-5; a possible D gene is TRBD1 (5 bases). V was shortened by 1 base and J by 7 bases, with 17 bases between the two germline ends. CDR3 length equals 16 residues. The germline V gene encodes CDR1 SNHLY and CDR2 FYNNEI. CDR3 in amino acids: CASSEEWGRRGQPQHF. The CDR3 region has the DNA TGTGCCAGCAGTGAAGAATGGGGGAGGCGAGGACAGCCCCAGCATTTT.

The chain couples TRBV27 to TRBJ2-7; possible D gene TRBD1, 7 bases. V was clipped by 5 bases and J by 3 bases, with 17 bases between them. The CDR3 contains 15 residues. The germline gives CDR1 MNHEY, CDR2 SMNVEV (reference sequence). The CDR3 DNA reads as TGTGCCAGCAGTCCCCGGAGGGGGCTCCGCTACGAGCAGTACTTC. Protein product: CASSPRRGLRYEQYF.

The chain combines TRBV2 with TRBJ2-5; D perhaps matches TRBD1 (5 bases). The V end was cut by 7 bases, the J end by 2 bases, with 8 bases between. In germline, CDR1 is SNHLY, CDR2 FYNNEI. The CDR3 runs 12 residues. In DNA form, the CDR3 reads TGTGCCAGCACAAAGGGGCAAGAGACCCAGTACTTC. This codes for CASTKGQETQYF.

The gene calls are TRBV4-1 and TRBJ2-1; 11 nucleotides agree with TRBD2. V shed 0 bases and J 4 bases; nucleotides not matched to a gene: 8. The CDR3 consists of 18 residues. Germline CDR1 is MGHRA and CDR2 is YSYEKL. DNA for the CDR3: TGCGCCAGCAGCCAAGAATGGATACTAGCGGGAGTATACAATGAGCAGTTCTTC. This codes for CASSQEWILAGVYNEQFF.

The rearrangement joins TRBV7-9 to TRBJ2-1; 8 bases are shared with TRBD2. This CDR3 is built from 15 residues. The germline gives CDR1 SEHNR, CDR2 FQNEAQ (reference sequence). V was clipped by 6 bases and J by 10 bases; unmatched bases: 14. The CDR3 is CASSFLREGLEEQFF. The CDR3 DNA sequence: TGTGCCAGCAGTTTTCTACGGGAGGGCCTGGAGGAGCAGTTCTTC.

This clone was picked up a small number of times. The chain joins TRBV7-9 to TRBJ2-5, with 9 bases fitting TRBD2. The CDR3 totals 17 residues. V was pared by 0 bases and J by 5 bases, with 10 bases of the junction left unmatched. Germline CDR1 is SEHNR and CDR2 is FQNEAQ (reference sequence). The CDR3 DNA follows: TGTGCCAGCAGCTTAGCGGGGATAGCGGGAGACCGGGAGACCCAGTACTTC. This translates into CASSLAGIAGDRETQYF. The variable domain in full, with the rest retrieved from reference TRBV7-9 and TRBJ2-5, is DTGVSQNPRHKITKRGQNVTFRCDPISEHNRLYWYRQTLGQGPEFLTYFQNEAQLEKSRLLSDRFSAERPKGSFSTLEIQRTEQGDSAMYLCASSLAGIAGDRETQYFGPGTRLLVL.

V usage is TRBV12-5 and J usage is TRBJ2-5; 8 bases match TRBD2. V trimming: 1 base; J trimming: 1 base; junction bases outside the gene matches: 8. This CDR3 has 17 amino acids. The germline gives CDR1 LGHNT, CDR2 FRNRAP. The CDR3 loop reads CASGLGTSGGVQETQYF. As DNA, the CDR3 is TGTGCTAGTGGTTTGGGAACTAGCGGTGGGGTCCAAGAGACCCAGTACTTC.

The rearrangement links TRBV18 to TRBJ2-5, with 7 bases identical to TRBD1. Unmatched junction bases numbered 6, after V lost 0 bases and J lost 2 bases. The V gene's germline CDR1 is KGHSH and CDR2 LQKENI. This CDR3 contains 16 residues. The DNA of the CDR3 is TGTGCCAGCTCACCACCTCGACAGGGAGTTCAAGAGACCCAGTACTTC. Protein product: CASSPPRQGVQETQYF. Based on the CDR3 plus reference TRBV18 and TRBJ2-5, the full variable domain is NAGVMQNPRHLVRRRGQEARLRCSPMKGHSHVYWYRQLPEEGLKFMVYLQKENIIDESGMPKERFSAEFPKEGPSILRIQQVVRGDSAAYFCASSPPRQGVQETQYFGPGTRLLVL.

This clone was seen just once. The chain has TRBV5-6 and TRBJ2-3; 10 positions match TRBD2. Germline V gives CDR1 SGHDT, CDR2 YYEEEE. This CDR3 contains 17 residues. The J segment lost 3 bases and the V segment lost 5 bases, leaving 12 bases of the junction unmatched. The CDR3 loop is CASRQDLAGEGTDTQYF. The CDR3 DNA is TGTGCCAGCAGGCAAGATCTAGCGGGAGAGGGAACAGATACGCAGTATTTT.

The CDR3 coding sequence is TGTGCCAGCAGAGAGGGTCTAGCGGAAGATGAGCAGTTCTTC. The encoded protein is CASREGLAEDEQFF. The gene calls are TRBV5-4 and TRBJ2-1; 7 bases fit TRBD2. V lost 5 bases and J lost 8; bases outside the gene matches: 10. This CDR3 contains 14 residues. Germline V gene sequence: CDR1 SGHNT, CDR2 YYREEE (reference sequence).

The chain is built from TRBV6-4 and TRBJ2-3; D may be TRBD1 (6 bases). The germline V gene encodes CDR1 MRHNA and CDR2 SNTAGT. The CDR3 is 15 residues long. Trimming pared 8 bases from V and 2 bases from J, leaving 17 bases between. This CDR3 reads CASRSAGTITDTQYF. For the CDR3, the DNA is TGTGCCAGCCGTTCAGCCGGGACAATCACAGATACGCAGTATTTT.

The chain uses TRBV7-9 and TRBJ2-3, with D maybe TRBD2 (6 bases). This CDR3 contains 13 residues. Germline V gene lookup returns CDR1 SEHNR and CDR2 FQNEAQ (reference sequence). The V and J ends lost 5 bases and 2 bases respectively, with 8 bases between them. The CDR3 spells CASSLDYTDTQYF. DNA of the CDR3: TGTGCCAGCAGCCTGGACTACACAGATACGCAGTATTTT. The variable domain in full, completed from reference TRBV7-9 and TRBJ2-3, reads DTGVSQNPRHKITKRGQNVTFRCDPISEHNRLYWYRQTLGQGPEFLTYFQNEAQLEKSRLLSDRFSAERPKGSFSTLEIQRTEQGDSAMYLCASSLDYTDTQYFGPGTRLTVL.